Below are 28 T cell receptor beta chains sequenced from a single sample in a study of cytomegalovirus exposure and HLA in healthy donors. The primer mix had 60 Vbeta and 13 Jbeta primers. Sequencing was performed with immunoSEQ multiplex PCR; in TCRdb, only in-frame clones are kept and a portion is missing. The sample carries about 130,000 clones, around two thirds recorded once. Sequencing was performed on PBMCs. These receptor sequences come from a man between 18 and 35 years old in good health and CMV-seropositive.

The chain recombines TRBV7-9 with TRBJ2-1; 9 nucleotides line up with TRBD2. The CDR3 is 16 residues long. The ends lost 1 base at V and 2 bases at J; junction bases unmatched: 3. The germline gives CDR1 SEHNR, CDR2 FQNEAQ (reference sequence). CDR3 loop: CASSLDGGGAYNEQFF. The CDR3 bases are TGTGCCAGCAGCTTAGATGGCGGGGGGGCCTACAATGAGCAGTTCTTC.

The V call is TRBV5-8, the J call TRBJ1-2; 7 nucleotides match TRBD1. The CDR3 is made up of 14 amino acids. From germline, CDR1 is SGHTS and CDR2 YDEGEE. J lost 6 bases, V lost 4 bases, and 9 bases had no gene match. CDR3 residues: CASSGIRGRNGYTF. Here the CDR3 DNA reads TGTGCCAGCAGCGGAATCAGGGGGAGGAATGGCTACACCTTC.

The V call is TRBV2, the J call TRBJ2-7; tentative D call: TRBD1 (5 bases). Trimming removed 6 bases at V and 11 bases at J, with 20 bases between. Germline loops: CDR1 SNHLY, CDR2 FYNNEI. This CDR3 region has 13 residues. The CDR3: CASSPSEVGVEYF. The CDR3 region has the DNA TGTGCCAGCAGCCCCTCAGAGGTAGGGGTTGAGTACTTC.

This clone turned up a few times. The V gene is TRBV19, the J gene TRBJ1-2; TRBD1 is a possible D gene (5 bases). The V and J ends lost 11 bases and 0 bases respectively, with 16 bases between them. The CDR3 loop spans 14 amino acids. Germline loops: CDR1 LNHDA, CDR2 SQIVND (reference sequence). The CDR3 is CASTRGKANYGYTF. The CDR3 nucleotides are TGTGCCTCTACTCGGGGGAAGGCTAACTATGGCTACACCTTC. Combining the CDR3 with reference TRBV19 and TRBJ1-2 gives the whole variable domain DGGITQSPKYLFRKEGQNVTLSCEQNLNHDAMYWYRQDPGQGLRLIYYSQIVNDFQKGDIAEGYSVSREKKESFPLTVTSAQKNPTAFYLCASTRGKANYGYTFGSGTRLTVV.

V usage is TRBV5-4 and J usage is TRBJ1-3; D ambiguous. The CDR3 runs 11 residues. Germline V CDR1 and CDR2: SGHNT, YYREEE (reference sequence). With 3 bases removed from V and 7 bases from J, the gap between germline ends came to 5 bases. CDR3 sequence (DNA): TGTGCCAGCAGCTCCGAGAACACCATATATTTT. Translated, it gives CASSSENTIYF.

The chain has TRBV7-8 and TRBJ1-3; TRBD1 agrees at 7 bases. Germline V lookup: CDR1 SGHVS, CDR2 FQNEAQ. CDR3 length: 14 residues. The V segment lost 5 bases and the J segment 3 bases; nucleotides outside the gene matches: 4. The CDR3 DNA sequence: TGTGCCAGCAGCCTGACAGGGAATGGAAACACCATATATTTT. Protein product: CASSLTGNGNTIYF. Using reference TRBV7-8 and TRBJ1-3 for the parts outside the CDR3, the full variable domain is GAGVSQSPRYKVAKRGQDVALRCDPISGHVSLFWYQQALGQGPEFLTYFQNEAQLDKSGLPSDRFFAERPEGSVSTLKIQRTQQEDSAVYLCASSLTGNGNTIYFGEGSWLTVV.

This chain joins TRBV27 and TRBJ2-7; 11 bases fit TRBD2. CDR3 length: 16 residues. Germline CDR1 is MNHEY and CDR2 is SMNVEV (reference sequence). V was clipped by 5 bases and J by 1 base; unmatched bases: 7. CDR3: CASSPRGTSGSYEQYF. The CDR3 coding sequence is TGTGCCAGCAGTCCTAGGGGGACTAGCGGATCCTACGAGCAGTACTTC.

The chain combines TRBV5-1 with TRBJ2-5; 8 nucleotides align to TRBD1. With 0 bases clipped from V and 6 bases from J, the junction kept 4 bases outside the gene matches. This CDR3 comprises 14 residues. Germline V gene sequence: CDR1 SGHRS, CDR2 YFSETQ. CDR3 sequence reads: CASSLGQGSQTQYF. The DNA for the CDR3 is TGCGCCAGCAGCTTGGGACAGGGGTCACAGACCCAGTACTTC.

The chain links TRBV28 to TRBJ1-1; 9 nucleotides align to TRBD1. Trimming took 5 bases from V and 4 from J; bases not matched to a gene: 8. The germline V gene has CDR1 MDHEN and CDR2 SYDVKM. The CDR3 consists of 15 residues. The CDR3 spells CASSPPDRGGTEAFF. The DNA of the CDR3 is TGTGCCAGCAGTCCGCCGGACAGGGGTGGCACTGAAGCTTTCTTT.

This clone has a handful of counts. V is TRBV11-1 and J is TRBJ1-1, with 10 bases identical to TRBD1. CDR1 and CDR2 (germline): SGHAT, FQDESV (reference sequence). With V trimmed by 5 bases and J by 4 bases, 7 bases remained unmatched. CDR3 size: 15 residues. CDR3 DNA: TGTGCCAGCAGCCATCGACAGGGGGCAAGCACTGAAGCTTTCTTT. It yields the protein CASSHRQGASTEAFF.

The chain combines TRBV7-2 with TRBJ1-5; TRBD1 is a possible D gene (5 bases). Germline CDR1 is SGHTA and CDR2 is FQGNSA. Trimming shortened V by 1 base and J by 2 bases, and 9 bases separated the two germline ends. CDR3 length: 15 amino acids. In DNA, the CDR3 is TGTGCCAGCAGCTTAGAAAAGGGGCGCAATCAGCCCCAGCATTTT. Residues: CASSLEKGRNQPQHF.

This chain connects TRBV6-5 to TRBJ1-3; 9 positions match TRBD1. The V gene's germline CDR1 is MNHEY and CDR2 SVGAGI. This CDR3 spans 15 amino acids. J lost 8 bases, V lost 1 base, and 6 bases had no gene match. The CDR3 region is CASSYFGQGSDTIYF. Here the CDR3 DNA reads TGTGCCAGCAGTTACTTCGGACAGGGGTCTGACACCATATATTTT.

This sequence joins TRBV18 and TRBJ2-3; 10 nucleotides line up with TRBD1. The CDR3 is made up of 17 amino acids. Per the germline V gene, CDR1 is KGHSH and CDR2 is LQKENI. V shed 2 bases, J shed 2 bases, and the junction held 7 bases outside the gene matches. The CDR3 sequence is CASSPEGQGLFTDTQYF. The CDR3 nucleotides read TGTGCCAGCTCACCAGAGGGACAGGGGCTCTTCACAGATACGCAGTATTTT.

The J gene is TRBJ2-7, the V gene TRBV6-6; D is perhaps TRBD2 (6 bases). Germline V gene lookup returns CDR1 MNHNY and CDR2 SVGAGI (reference sequence). V was cut by 3 bases and J by 0 bases, with 12 bases left in between. The CDR3 length is 15 residues. CDR3 in amino acids: CASSYSGSNSYEQYF. In nucleotides, the CDR3 is TGTGCCAGCAGTTATTCCGGGAGCAACTCCTACGAGCAGTACTTC.

The chain has TRBV7-2 and TRBJ2-1, with 10 bases identical to TRBD2. Germline trimming cut 5 bases from V and 3 bases from J; bases unmatched to any gene: 4. The CDR3 has 15 amino acids. Germline V CDR1 and CDR2: SGHTA, FQGNSA. CDR3 in amino acids: CASSPPSGGYNEQFF. DNA for the CDR3: TGTGCCAGCAGCCCCCCTAGCGGGGGCTACAATGAGCAGTTCTTC. Complete variable domain (other parts from reference TRBV7-2 and TRBJ2-1): GAGVSQSPSNKVTEKGKDVELRCDPISGHTALYWYRQSLGQGLEFLIYFQGNSAPDKSGLPSDRFSAERTGGSVSTLTIQRTQQEDSAVYLCASSPPSGGYNEQFFGPGTRLTVL.

The chain is built from TRBV2 and TRBJ1-2; D is uncertain. Germline V gene sequence: CDR1 SNHLY, CDR2 FYNNEI. The CDR3 is 12 amino acids. Trimming stripped 1 base from V and 9 bases from J, with 9 bases between. The CDR3 sequence: CASSEVRVSYTF. The CDR3 nucleotides read TGTGCCAGCAGTGAAGTGAGGGTTAGCTACACCTTC.

The table lists this clone with a few counts. This specimen includes other DNA sequences encoding the same CDR3. The CDR3 loop is CASSSLAGEADTQYF. CDR3 in DNA: TGCGCCAGCAGCTCGTTAGCGGGAGAGGCAGATACGCAGTATTTT. The genes are TRBV5-1 and TRBJ2-3; 9 bases fit TRBD2. The CDR3 is 15 residues long. Germline V gene data show CDR1 as SGHRS and CDR2 as YFSETQ. V was pared by 3 bases and J by 4 bases, with 6 bases of the junction left unmatched.

The genes are TRBV4-1 and TRBJ1-2; D might be TRBD1 (6 bases). Germline-derived CDR1 and CDR2 are MGHRA and YSYEKL. This CDR3 has 15 amino acids. Trimming removed 3 bases from V and 0 bases from J, with 11 bases in between. CDR3 sequence: CASSQPDRANYGYTF. The CDR3 nucleotides are TGCGCCAGCAGCCAGCCGGACAGAGCTAACTATGGCTACACCTTC.

This sequence joins TRBV6-5 and TRBJ1-2; TRBD1 matches 10 bases. The CDR3 has 13 residues. With V trimmed by 5 bases and J by 7 bases, 4 bases remained unmatched. Germline V gene lookup returns CDR1 MNHEY and CDR2 SVGAGI. The CDR3 DNA sequence: TGTGCCAGCAGTGGACGGACAGGGGGTGGCTACACCTTC. Translating it yields CASSGRTGGGYTF.

The V and J genes are TRBV7-2 and TRBJ2-2; possible D gene TRBD2, 5 bases. This CDR3 has 13 residues. Germline V gives CDR1 SGHTA, CDR2 FQGNSA. Trimming pared 2 bases from V and 4 bases from J, leaving 5 bases between. CDR3 residues: CASSLRGTGELFF. For the CDR3, the DNA is TGTGCCAGCAGCTTACGGGGCACCGGGGAGCTGTTTTTT.

The chain carries TRBV4-3 and TRBJ1-2, with 8 bases matching TRBD1. Germline lookup yields CDR1 LGHNA and CDR2 YSLEER. The ends lost 4 bases at V and 6 bases at J; junction bases unmatched: 10. The CDR3 contains 15 residues. CDR3 bases: TGCGCCAGCAGCCGGTTCCCGGGACAGGTTGATGGCTACACCTTC. Translating gives CASSRFPGQVDGYTF.

This clone has more than one count but fewer than ten. The chain is built from TRBV6-5 and TRBJ1-2; D uncertain. This CDR3 is 13 amino acids long. Germline V gives CDR1 MNHEY, CDR2 SVGAGI. Between the trimmed V and J ends, which lost 2 bases and 3 bases, there was a span of 7 bases. CDR3 region: CASSYGGYYGYTF. The CDR3 coding sequence is TGTGCCAGCAGTTACGGCGGTTACTATGGCTACACCTTC.

The J gene is TRBJ1-1, the V gene TRBV4-3; D is unclear. Germline-derived CDR1 and CDR2 are LGHNA and YSLEER. The length of the CDR3 is 13 residues. V lost 3 bases and J 10 bases, leaving 15 bases between the germline ends. This CDR3 reads CASSQWVEGRAFF. CDR3 DNA: TGCGCCAGCAGCCAGTGGGTGGAGGGCAGAGCTTTCTTT.

The CDR3 DNA sequence: TGTGCCAGCAGTGACGCGGGGGCTTCTGGAAACACCATATATTTT. Protein sequence: CASSDAGASGNTIYF. The chain uses TRBV25-1 and TRBJ1-3, with D perhaps TRBD1 (6 bases). Germline V gene data show CDR1 as MGHDK and CDR2 as SYGVNS. Trimming took 3 bases from V and 1 from J, leaving 10 bases between them. The CDR3 runs 15 residues.

The chain has TRBV28 and TRBJ1-5, with TRBD1 identical over 8 bases. Germline V gene lookup returns CDR1 MDHEN and CDR2 SYDVKM. The CDR3 consists of 15 residues. Trimming took 5 bases from V and 1 from J; bases not matched to a gene: 4. This chain's CDR3 is CASSGRTGSNQPQHF. Written as DNA, the CDR3 is TGTGCCAGCAGTGGACGGACAGGGAGCAATCAGCCCCAGCATTTT.

This rearrangement joins TRBV4-3 to TRBJ2-7, with D uncertain. The CDR3 covers 15 residues. CDR1 LGHNA and CDR2 YSLEER come from the germline V gene. The V end lost 0 bases, the J end lost 2 bases, and 11 bases lay between the germline ends. DNA of the CDR3: TGCGCCAGCAGCCAAGAGGCCAGTATCCCCTACGAGCAGTACTTC. Translating it yields CASSQEASIPYEQYF.

This chain connects TRBV20-1 to TRBJ2-7, with 7 bases aligning to TRBD1. Unmatched junction bases numbered 1, after V lost 2 bases and J lost 6 bases. The CDR3 loop spans 11 amino acids. Germline CDR1 reads DFQATT; CDR2 reads SNEGSKA (reference sequence). CDR3: CSARRTGEQYF. DNA for the CDR3: TGCAGTGCTAGAAGGACAGGCGAGCAGTACTTC.

The chain is built from TRBV18 and TRBJ2-2, with D possibly being TRBD2 (5 bases). V dropped 1 base and J dropped 5 bases, with 14 bases sitting between them. CDR1 KGHSH and CDR2 LQKENI come from the germline V gene. The CDR3 runs 16 residues. CDR3: CASSPLWGERTGELFF. The DNA for the CDR3 is TGTGCCAGCTCACCACTGTGGGGAGAACGTACCGGGGAGCTGTTTTTT. The full variable domain, in which reference TRBV18 and TRBJ2-2 provide the parts outside the CDR3, is NAGVMQNPRHLVRRRGQEARLRCSPMKGHSHVYWYRQLPEEGLKFMVYLQKENIIDESGMPKERFSAEFPKEGPSILRIQQVVRGDSAAYFCASSPLWGERTGELFFGEGSRLTVL.